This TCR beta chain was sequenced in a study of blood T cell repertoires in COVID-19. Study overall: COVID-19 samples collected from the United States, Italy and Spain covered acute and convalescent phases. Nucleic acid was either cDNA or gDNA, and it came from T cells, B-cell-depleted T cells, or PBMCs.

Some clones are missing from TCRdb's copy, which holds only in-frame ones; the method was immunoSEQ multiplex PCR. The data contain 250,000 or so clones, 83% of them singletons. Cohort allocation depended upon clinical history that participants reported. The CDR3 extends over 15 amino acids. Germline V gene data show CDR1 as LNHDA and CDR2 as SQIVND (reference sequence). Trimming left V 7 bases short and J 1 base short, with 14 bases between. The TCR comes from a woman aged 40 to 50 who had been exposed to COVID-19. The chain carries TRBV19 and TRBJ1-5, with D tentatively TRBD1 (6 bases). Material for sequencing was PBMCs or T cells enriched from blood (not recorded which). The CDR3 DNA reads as TGTGCCAGTAACTTACAGGGTGGCAGCAATCAGCCCCAGCATTTT. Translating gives CASNLQGGSNQPQHF.